A single sample gave rise to the 17 T cell receptor beta chains below, sequenced in a study of T cells in Graves' hyperthyroidism and ophthalmopathy. From RNA transcripts, TCR beta CDR3 regions were amplified. The primer set for the first-round RT-PCR of the TCR CDR3 was HTBI. TCRdb called the multiplex PCR reads again in MiXCR, with one record for every CDR3 protein. Counted here are approximately 610,000 distinct CDR3 sequences, roughly 15% occurring once; the ten biggest clones make up roughly 4.5%. The sample was blood. These receptors all come from a woman between 35 and 50 years old with Graves' ophthalmopathy.

At least ten counts were recorded for this clonotype. The rearrangement joins TRBV6-5 to TRBJ1-1; the D gene is possibly TRBD1 (5 bases). CDR1 and CDR2 (germline): MNHEY, SVGAGI. CDR3 length equals 11 residues. V lost 5 bases and J lost 11, with 12 bases in between. The CDR3, as DNA: TGTGCCAGCAGTCCCGGGACGGGTGCTTTCTTT. Its protein product is CASSPGTGAFF.

The chain is built from TRBV6-5 and TRBJ2-5, with 14 bases lining up with TRBD2. V shed 2 bases and J 7 bases; nucleotides not matched to a gene: 6. Germline lookup yields CDR1 MNHEY and CDR2 SVGAGI. The CDR3 extends over 16 amino acids. The CDR3 region has the DNA TGTGCCAGCAGTTACACGGGACTAGCGGGAGAAGGGACCCAGTACTTC. Translation: CASSYTGLAGEGTQYF.

This clonotype was detected only a few times. The rearrangement links TRBV5-1 to TRBJ1-2, with D unclear. V lost 4 bases to trimming and J lost 9 bases, with 10 bases between them. The germline V gene has CDR1 SGHRS and CDR2 YFSETQ. The CDR3 is 11 residues long. The CDR3: CASSPGPSYTF. DNA for the CDR3: TGCGCCAGCAGCCCTGGGCCAAGCTACACCTTC. Full variable domain (remainder filled in from reference TRBV5-1 and TRBJ1-2): KAGVTQTPRYLIKTRGQQVTLSCSPISGHRSVSWYQQTPGQGLQFLFEYFSETQRNKGNFPGRFSGRQFSNSRSEMNVSTLELGDSALYLCASSPGPSYTFGSGTRLTVV.

Many counts were recorded for this clonotype. The genes are TRBV28 and TRBJ1-5; 8 bases align to TRBD1. Per germline, CDR1 MDHEN and CDR2 SYDVKM. V shed 7 bases, J shed 6 bases, and the junction held 8 bases outside the gene matches. The CDR3 has 14 residues. This CDR3 is CASKWTGYGQPQHF. The DNA for the CDR3 is TGTGCCAGCAAATGGACAGGGTACGGTCAGCCCCAGCATTTT.

This clonotype was seen at least ten times. This rearrangement joins TRBV5-8 to TRBJ2-5, with D perhaps matching TRBD2 (5 bases). The V gene's germline CDR1 is SGHTS and CDR2 YDEGEE. V was shortened by 1 base and J by 5 bases, with 15 bases between the two germline ends. CDR3 length: 15 amino acids. This CDR3 reads CASSLSLDLWETQYF. DNA for the CDR3: TGTGCCAGCAGCTTGTCGTTGGACTTATGGGAGACCCAGTACTTC.

Many counts were recorded for this clonotype. This chain joins TRBV7-9 and TRBJ2-7; a weak D match, TRBD2 (6 bases). The CDR3 contains 15 residues. Per germline, CDR1 SEHNR and CDR2 FQNEAQ (reference sequence). The V gene lost 4 bases and the J gene lost 2 bases, with 15 bases spanning the gap. This CDR3 reads CASSSTRQKPYEQYF. In DNA form, the CDR3 reads TGTGCCAGCAGCTCGACTAGACAGAAACCCTACGAGCAGTACTTC.

This clonotype was counted at least ten times. This chain connects TRBV12-3 or TRBV12-4 to TRBJ1-2; no clear D. This CDR3 comprises 15 residues. V dropped 5 bases and J dropped 7 bases, with 20 bases sitting between them. The CDR3 sequence: CASSHKQTGRFGYTF. DNA of the CDR3: TGTGCCAGCAGTCACAAGCAGACTGGCCGATTTGGCTACACCTTC.

This clonotype has only a few counts. The chain has TRBV27 and TRBJ2-7; 10 bases are shared with TRBD2. Looked up from germline, CDR1 is MNHEY and CDR2 is SMNVEV (reference sequence). The CDR3 is 17 amino acids. V dropped 5 bases and J dropped 3; count of bases not matched to a gene: 13. CDR3 nucleotides: TGTGCCAGCAGTCCCCGGCTAGCGGGAGAGAGAAACTACGAGCAGTACTTC. Amino acid sequence: CASSPRLAGERNYEQYF.

The chain links TRBV6-2 or TRBV6-3 to TRBJ2-7; 8 bases agree with TRBD2. This CDR3 region has 15 residues. With V trimmed by 6 bases and J by 3 bases, 10 bases remained unmatched. CDR1 is MNHEY and CDR2 is SVGEGT in the germline V gene. The CDR3 protein is CASRNPGGHSYEQYF. CDR3 bases: TGTGCCAGCAGGAACCCGGGGGGGCATAGCTACGAGCAGTACTTC.

This clonotype was detected many times. This rearrangement joins TRBV7-2 to TRBJ2-5, with D perhaps TRBD1 (6 bases). Germline V gives CDR1 SGHTA, CDR2 FQGNSA. V lost 2 bases, J lost 1 base, and 17 bases lay in between. The CDR3 has 17 residues. CDR3 DNA: TGTGCCAGCAGCTTATCGCCCAGGGGTGGTCCCCAAGAGACCCAGTACTTC. This sequence encodes CASSLSPRGGPQETQYF.

Many counts were recorded for this clonotype. The chain couples TRBV9 to TRBJ1-2; 8 bases fit TRBD1. Germline loops: CDR1 SGDLS, CDR2 YYNGEE. With 4 bases clipped from V and 5 bases from J, the junction kept 7 bases outside the gene matches. This CDR3 region has 14 residues. CDR3 in DNA: TGTGCCAGCAGCCCAGGGACAGGCCGTTATGGCTACACCTTC. It is translated as CASSPGTGRYGYTF.

This clonotype was observed many times. The chain recombines TRBV6-1 with TRBJ2-2; the match to TRBD1 covers 10 bases. Unmatched junction bases numbered 2, after V lost 4 bases and J lost 3 bases. Per germline, CDR1 MNHNS and CDR2 SASEGT. This CDR3 region has 15 residues. The CDR3 nucleotides read TGTGCCAGCAGTGCGACAGGGGGCGACACCGGGGAGCTGTTTTTT. Translation gives CASSATGGDTGELFF.

In its sample, this clonotype was seen a few times. The chain carries TRBV25-1 and TRBJ2-7; the match to TRBD2 covers 10 bases. The CDR3 totals 19 residues. With V trimmed by 6 bases and J by 3 bases, 20 bases remained unmatched. The germline CDR1 and CDR2 sequences are MGHDK and SYGVNS. The CDR3 DNA follows: TGTGCCAGCAGCGGAATGGAGAGGTTCGAGCGGGAGGGCCTCTACGAGCAGTACTTC. Protein product: CASSGMERFEREGLYEQYF.

This clonotype was seen repeatedly, ten times or more. The chain recombines TRBV28 with TRBJ2-7, with 7 bases matching TRBD1. V shed 4 bases, J shed 2 bases, and the junction held 5 bases outside the gene matches. CDR1 MDHEN and CDR2 SYDVKM come from the germline V gene. There are 14 residues in the CDR3. CDR3 protein: CASSSRTGPYEQYF. The CDR3 DNA reads as TGTGCCAGCAGTTCGAGGACAGGACCCTACGAGCAGTACTTC.

This rearrangement joins TRBV19 to TRBJ2-5; D is uncertain. The germline gives CDR1 LNHDA, CDR2 SQIVND (reference sequence). Trimming removed 4 bases from V and 5 bases from J, with 14 bases in between. The CDR3 loop spans 14 amino acids. CDR3 in DNA: TGTGCCAGTAGTACAACACCCTCCCCGGAGACCCAGTACTTC. It translates to CASSTTPSPETQYF.

This clonotype was counted a few times. The chain employs TRBV4-2 and TRBJ1-5; 11 bases map to TRBD1. Trimming cost V 10 bases and J 2 bases; bases outside gene matches: 16. Germline values: CDR1 LGHNA, CDR2 YNFKEQ. There are 18 residues in the CDR3. The CDR3 region has the DNA TGTGCCATCACTCGGGACAGGGGGAAGGGGAGGCGCAATCAGCCCCAGCATTTT. Protein sequence: CAITRDRGKGRRNQPQHF.

This clonotype was seen ten or more times. The genes are TRBV6-2 or TRBV6-3 and TRBJ1-5; D unresolved. Germline loops: CDR1 MNHEY, CDR2 SVGEGT. The CDR3 has 14 amino acids. V was pared by 2 bases and J by 4 bases, with 9 bases between. CDR3 region: CASSYRFSNQPQHF. For the CDR3, the DNA is TGTGCCAGCAGTTACAGGTTCTCGAATCAGCCCCAGCATTTT.